One and the same sample provided the 14 T cell receptor beta chains below, sequenced in a study of T cell repertoires in cytomegalovirus infection. TCRdb independently ran MiXCR on the reads; one entry per CDR3 protein. Among roughly 730,000 distinct CDR3 sequences listed, 30% to 35% were seen once. These receptors are not linked to any known antigen. Sequencing was performed on cultured PBMCs, taken from culture after CMV antigen stimulation. These receptors came from a human donor in good health (CMV status not recorded). Some clones in this sample may be carry-over from other donors' samples.

In regard to this clonotype: A read error may produce the germline difference seen at one junction end. The J gene is TRBJ2-5, the V gene TRBV7-8; D is perhaps TRBD1 or TRBD2 (5 bases each). Germline V lookup: CDR1 SGHVS, CDR2 FQNEAQ. The CDR3 runs to 11 residues. CDR3 loop: CASSLTGPQFF. In DNA, the CDR3 is TGTGCCAGCAGCTTGACGGGGCCCCAATTCTTC.

The chain couples TRBV19 to TRBJ2-1, with 11 bases matching TRBD1. V shed 5 bases and J 9 bases; nucleotides not matched to a gene: 6. Germline V gives CDR1 LNHDA, CDR2 SQIVND (reference sequence). This CDR3 spans 14 amino acids. CDR3 sequence reads: CASSVGQGAGEQFF. Here the CDR3 DNA reads TGTGCCAGTAGTGTCGGACAGGGGGCGGGTGAGCAGTTCTTC.

With regard to this clonotype: A read error may account for a junction end that differs from germline. The chain couples TRBV6-4 to TRBJ1-5; D is ambiguous. Germline CDR1 is MRHNA and CDR2 is SNTAGT. The CDR3 consists of 11 residues. The chain's CDR3 is CASTNRAPEDF. The DNA of the CDR3 is TGTGCCAGCACAAATAGGGCTCCCGAGGATTTT.

Notes on this clonotype: This may come from a read error, since a much larger clone is one base off. The rearrangement links TRBV6-2 or TRBV6-3 to TRBJ2-5, with D perhaps matching TRBD2 (5 bases). The CDR3 spans 14 residues. Germline V gene data show CDR1 as MNHEY and CDR2 as SVGEGT. The V and J ends lost 7 bases and 1 base respectively, with 13 bases between them. The CDR3 spells CASTPRGTQETQYF. In DNA form, the CDR3 reads TGTGCCAGCACCCCCCGGGGTACCCAAGAGACCCAGTACTTC.

The gene calls are TRBV6-1 and TRBJ1-5; D is possibly TRBD1 (6 bases). The CDR3 totals 17 residues. Germline V CDR1 and CDR2: MNHNS, SASEGT. V was trimmed by 0 bases and J by 0 bases, leaving 12 bases between them. CDR3 sequence (DNA): TGTGCCAGCAGTGAAGCGTTGGGACACTATAGCAATCAGCCCCAGCATTTT. Protein product: CASSEALGHYSNQPQHF.

J is TRBJ1-6 and V is TRBV12-3 or TRBV12-4; tentatively, D is TRBD1 (6 bases). The CDR3 covers 16 residues. The germline V and J ends were trimmed by 4 bases and 10 bases, with 20 bases remaining between them. Here the CDR3 DNA reads TGTGCCAGCAGTTCCGACCTCACAGGGATTCGGTCACCCCTCCACTTT. Protein product: CASSSDLTGIRSPLHF.

V and J are TRBV7-2 and TRBJ2-5, with TRBD1 identical over 9 bases. The CDR3 totals 14 residues. Germline assignment: CDR1 SGHTA and CDR2 FQGNSA. J gave up 7 bases and V 5 bases, and 8 bases lay outside the gene matches. CDR3 in amino acids: CASSTGTGTGTQYF. CDR3 DNA: TGTGCCAGCAGCACTGGGACAGGGACAGGGACCCAGTACTTC.

The rearrangement joins TRBV12-3 or TRBV12-4 to TRBJ2-2; 8 nucleotides line up with TRBD2. V dropped 5 bases and J dropped 0; count of bases not matched to a gene: 11. This CDR3 has 18 residues. This CDR3 reads CASSPLRGGLTNTGELFF. The CDR3 DNA sequence: TGTGCCAGCAGTCCCCTCCGGGGGGGCCTAACGAACACCGGGGAGCTGTTTTTT.

The J gene is TRBJ2-3, the V gene TRBV7-2; 12 nucleotides line up with TRBD2. The CDR3 contains 16 residues. The germline V gene encodes CDR1 SGHTA and CDR2 FQGNSA. After removal of 6 bases from V and 0 bases from J, the junction contained 4 bases not matched to a gene. This CDR3 is CASRRLAGVSTDTQYF. The CDR3 DNA follows: TGTGCCAGCAGGCGACTAGCGGGAGTAAGCACAGATACGCAGTATTTT. The whole variable domain, filled in from reference TRBV7-2 and TRBJ2-3, reads GAGVSQSPSNKVTEKGKDVELRCDPISGHTALYWYRQSLGQGLEFLIYFQGNSAPDKSGLPSDRFSAERTGGSVSTLTIQRTQQEDSAVYLCASRRLAGVSTDTQYFGPGTRLTVL.

This chain connects TRBV7-6 to TRBJ1-3; D unclear. Germline V gene lookup returns CDR1 SGHVS and CDR2 FNYEAQ. V gave up 7 bases and J gave up 0 bases, with 19 bases separating them. This CDR3 has 17 amino acids. The DNA of the CDR3 is TGTGCCAGCAATCCATTGGATGTAGGACCCTCTGGAAACACCATATATTTT. Encoded protein: CASNPLDVGPSGNTIYF.

This clonotype was picked up a small number of times. V gene TRBV6-2 or TRBV6-3 combines with J gene TRBJ2-3, with D unresolved. The CDR3 spans 13 residues. The germline V gene has CDR1 MNHEY and CDR2 SVGEGT. The germline V and J ends were trimmed by 2 bases and 9 bases, with 12 bases remaining between them. CDR3 DNA: TGTGCCAGCAGTTACCATGACCCTTGGACGCAGTATTTT. Its protein is CASSYHDPWTQYF.

This chain connects TRBV2 to TRBJ1-5; maybe TRBD1 (5 bases). CDR1 is SNHLY and CDR2 is FYNNEI in the germline V gene. The CDR3 runs 13 residues. V dropped 9 bases and J dropped 7 bases, with 16 bases sitting between them. The CDR3 sequence is CASGGSWSQPQHF. In nucleotides, the CDR3 is TGTGCCAGTGGGGGGTCCTGGAGCCAGCCCCAGCATTTT. The variable domain in full, completed from reference TRBV2 and TRBJ1-5, reads EPEVTQTPSHQVTQMGQEVILRCVPISNHLYFYWYRQILGQKVEFLVSFYNNEISEKSEIFDDQFSVERPDGSNFTLKIRSTKLEDSAMYFCASGGSWSQPQHFGDGTRLSIL.

This clonotype was picked up a small number of times. The rearrangement uses TRBV12-3 or TRBV12-4 and TRBJ2-1; a possible D gene is TRBD1 (7 bases). The CDR3 has 16 residues. Trimming left V 6 bases short and J 4 bases short, with 19 bases between. CDR3 sequence: CASSPDPTGRYNEQFF. In DNA form, the CDR3 reads TGTGCCAGCAGCCCGGACCCGACAGGGAGGTACAATGAGCAGTTCTTC.

The chain couples TRBV28 to TRBJ1-5; the D is unclear. Trimming pared 4 bases from V and 3 bases from J, leaving 13 bases between. The CDR3 sequence is 15 residues long. Per the germline V gene, CDR1 is MDHEN and CDR2 is SYDVKM. CDR3 loop: CASSSATANNQPQHF. CDR3 bases: TGTGCCAGCAGTTCCGCAACAGCAAACAATCAGCCCCAGCATTTT.